The subject of this entry is one T cell receptor beta chain. The antigen remains unidentified. With 4 bases clipped from V and 3 bases from J, the junction kept 1 base outside the gene matches. Germline V gene sequence: CDR1 LNHDA, CDR2 SQIVND (reference sequence). The CDR3 loop spans 14 amino acids. Some clones are missing from TCRdb's copy, which holds only in-frame ones; the method was immunoSEQ multiplex PCR. The data hold 140,000 or so clones, with approximately 90% observed a single time. This entry is derived from a study of T cell responses to AZD1222 COVID-19 vaccine. Study results and limitations: Clonal diversity may have been underestimated in mostly white British donors. Within unmutated variant regions lay the reported targets of nearly half of spike-specific TCRs. It was only 6 or 7 AZD1222 recipients who were seropositive at baseline.

The rearrangement links TRBV19 to TRBJ2-3; TRBD1 agrees at 10 bases. The sequenced sample was peripheral blood, obtained 28 days after the second AZD1222 dose. The source is an adult who received the AZD1222 COVID-19 vaccine. This CDR3 is CASSRQGATDTQYF. Written as DNA, the CDR3 is TGTGCCAGTAGTAGACAGGGGGCGACAGATACGCAGTATTTT.